The 3 T cell receptor beta chains listed next were all sequenced from one sample in a study of blood T cell repertoires in COVID-19. The method was immunoSEQ multiplex PCR; TCRdb's version includes in-frame clones alone and lacks a portion of them. The sample yields fewer than 200,000 clones, 74% seen once. The sample taken for sequencing was peripheral blood. The receptor set was obtained from a woman aged 80 or older with acute or convalescent COVID-19.

This clone appeared a few times. The rearrangement links TRBV5-1 to TRBJ2-1; 8 bases line up with TRBD2. CDR1 is SGHRS, CDR2 YFSETQ, per germline. The CDR3 runs 15 residues. Trimming at V came to 0 bases and at J to 9 bases, leaving 8 bases not matched to a gene. The CDR3 nucleotides read TGCGCCAGCAGCTTGGCCGCTAGCGGGTGGGCTGAGCAGTTCTTC. Its protein product is CASSLAASGWAEQFF.

The rearrangement links TRBV5-1 to TRBJ1-1, with 8 positions matching TRBD1. The CDR3 is 14 amino acids. Germline-derived CDR1 and CDR2 are SGHRS and YFSETQ. The ends lost 4 bases at V and 7 bases at J; junction bases unmatched: 9. The CDR3 protein is CASSGGQGGNEAFF. The CDR3 DNA sequence: TGCGCCAGCAGCGGCGGACAGGGTGGCAATGAAGCTTTCTTT. The complete variable domain, with remaining parts taken from reference TRBV5-1 and TRBJ1-1, reads KAGVTQTPRYLIKTRGQQVTLSCSPISGHRSVSWYQQTPGQGLQFLFEYFSETQRNKGNFPGRFSGRQFSNSRSEMNVSTLELGDSALYLCASSGGQGGNEAFFGQGTRLTVV.

The chain recombines TRBV9 with TRBJ2-2; 7 bases line up with TRBD2. The CDR3 is made up of 17 amino acids. V trimming: 4 bases; J trimming: 5 bases; junction bases outside the gene matches: 14. Germline loops: CDR1 SGDLS, CDR2 YYNGEE. CDR3 in amino acids: CASSLSHAGEKTGELFF. The CDR3 DNA follows: TGTGCCAGCAGCTTATCTCACGCGGGAGAAAAAACCGGGGAGCTGTTTTTT.